The 30 T cell receptor beta chains below were found in one sample sequenced in a study of cytomegalovirus exposure and HLA in healthy donors. 13 Jbeta primers and 60 Vbeta primers were used for the PCR. TCRdb's copy holds only in-frame clones and misses some; the assay was immunoSEQ multiplex PCR. Counted here are fewer than 150,000 clones, around 82% occurring once; the ten biggest clones make up about 6.8%. The material sequenced was PBMCs. Source of these receptors: a man aged 40-55 years in good health and CMV-seropositive.

The chain couples TRBV30 to TRBJ2-5; no firm D call. With 7 bases removed from V and 4 bases from J, the gap between germline ends came to 13 bases. This CDR3 is 12 amino acids long. The germline CDR1 and CDR2 sequences are GTSNPN and SVGIG (reference sequence). The DNA for the CDR3 is TGTGCCTTTAAACCCTGGGCAGAGACCCAGTACTTC. Translated, it gives CAFKPWAETQYF.

The gene calls are TRBV2 and TRBJ2-2, with 11 positions matching TRBD1. The length of the CDR3 is 15 residues. CDR1 and CDR2 from the germline V gene are SNHLY and FYNNEI. V gave up 6 bases and J gave up 0 bases; unmatched junction bases: 0. CDR3 protein: CASRGQGANTGELFF. The CDR3 DNA reads as TGTGCCAGCAGGGGACAGGGGGCGAACACCGGGGAGCTGTTTTTT.

This clone was recorded once. J is TRBJ2-1 and V is TRBV6-4, with D perhaps TRBD2 (5 bases). This CDR3 is built from 16 residues. The ends were cut back, 6 bases at V and 8 bases at J, with 23 bases in the middle. Germline CDR1 and CDR2: MRHNA and SNTAGT. CDR3 residues: CASSGAFRETTYEQFF. Written as DNA, the CDR3 is TGTGCCAGCAGCGGCGCCTTCCGGGAAACAACTTATGAGCAGTTCTTC.

The chain couples TRBV28 to TRBJ1-1; D uncertain. Between the trimmed V and J ends, which lost 5 bases and 4 bases, there was a span of 11 bases. CDR3 size: 13 residues. Per the germline V gene, CDR1 is MDHEN and CDR2 is SYDVKM. The CDR3, as DNA: TGTGCCAGCAGTCCCCCCGGGGTCACTGAAGCTTTCTTT. Its translation is CASSPPGVTEAFF.

This chain links TRBV6-1 with TRBJ1-6, with D possibly being TRBD1 (6 bases). Germline assignment: CDR1 MNHNS and CDR2 SASEGT. V dropped 0 bases and J dropped 4 bases, with 13 bases sitting between them. CDR3 length: 17 residues. The CDR3 DNA is TGTGCCAGCAGTGAAGCAGGCAGCCAGGGGTATAATTCACCCCTCCACTTT. Translating gives CASSEAGSQGYNSPLHF.

The chain joins TRBV27 to TRBJ2-2, with D perhaps TRBD1 (6 bases). This CDR3 has 13 amino acids. Germline CDR1 MNHEY, CDR2 SMNVEV (reference sequence). The germline V and J ends were trimmed by 5 bases and 6 bases, with 10 bases remaining between them. CDR3 in DNA: TGTGCCAGCAGTCCATACAGGGCCGGGGAGCTGTTTTTT. Protein product: CASSPYRAGELFF.

The V call is TRBV7-2, the J call TRBJ2-7; 8 bases agree with TRBD2. J lost 0 bases, V lost 5 bases, and 15 bases had no gene match. Looked up from germline, CDR1 is SGHTA and CDR2 is FQGNSA. The CDR3 consists of 18 residues. CDR3 in DNA: TGTGCCAGCAGCCCGCCGAGTCTAGCGGGCCTACCCTCCTACGAGCAGTACTTC. This gives the protein CASSPPSLAGLPSYEQYF.

On this clone: Other nucleotide sequences from this sample produce the same CDR3. The V gene is TRBV29-1, the J gene TRBJ2-5; a weak D match, TRBD1 (5 bases). Trimming cost V 4 bases and J 1 base, with 7 bases left between them. This CDR3 is 12 amino acids long. Looked up from germline, CDR1 is SQVTM and CDR2 is ANQGSEA. The CDR3: CSVVRGQETQYF. The CDR3, as DNA: TGCAGCGTTGTTAGGGGCCAAGAGACCCAGTACTTC.

The chain couples TRBV6-6 to TRBJ2-5; possible D gene TRBD2, 7 bases. This CDR3 spans 15 amino acids. Germline V gene sequence: CDR1 MNHNY, CDR2 SVGAGI (reference sequence). Trimming took off 5 bases at V and 2 bases at J, with 15 bases between the two ends. The CDR3 region is CASSRRGGGQETQYF. The CDR3 bases are TGTGCCAGCAGTCGACGAGGGGGAGGGCAAGAGACCCAGTACTTC.

The chain employs TRBV6-6 and TRBJ2-7; 8 nucleotides align to TRBD2. Germline V gives CDR1 MNHNY, CDR2 SVGAGI (reference sequence). V dropped 5 bases and J dropped 3; count of bases not matched to a gene: 9. The CDR3 sequence is 15 residues long. The CDR3 DNA reads TGTGCCAGCAGTCGCCCCCGGGGGGGTGGCTACGAGCAGTACTTC. This translates into CASSRPRGGGYEQYF.

J is TRBJ2-7 and V is TRBV7-9; 10 positions match TRBD1. Germline CDR1 and CDR2: SEHNR and FQNEAQ (reference sequence). V dropped 10 bases and J dropped 9; count of bases not matched to a gene: 15. There are 14 residues in the CDR3. The CDR3 region is CATPPGDRGEGQYF. The CDR3 nucleotides read TGTGCCACCCCCCCGGGGGACAGGGGCGAGGGGCAGTACTTC.

This rearrangement joins TRBV30 to TRBJ1-6; D might be TRBD1 (5 bases). CDR3 length: 13 residues. Trimming removed 7 bases at V and 7 bases at J, with 14 bases between. Germline V lookup: CDR1 GTSNPN, CDR2 SVGIG (reference sequence). Here the CDR3 reads CALQQVPNSPLHF. The CDR3 bases are TGTGCCTTACAACAGGTCCCAAATTCACCCCTCCACTTT.

The V gene is TRBV6-5, the J gene TRBJ1-4, with 8 bases aligning to TRBD1. V shed 8 bases and J 8 bases; nucleotides not matched to a gene: 7. Germline V gives CDR1 MNHEY, CDR2 SVGAGI. The CDR3 extends over 13 amino acids. The CDR3 DNA is TGTGCCAGCGGCTCGGGACAGGCGGAAAAACTGTTTTTT. Its protein product is CASGSGQAEKLFF.

In this sample, this clone turned up once. The chain couples TRBV7-3 to TRBJ2-1; TRBD2 matches at 11 bases. The germline CDR1 and CDR2 sequences are SGHTA and FQGTGA. This CDR3 has 15 amino acids. The junction had 7 bases not matched to a gene; V was cut back by 4 bases and J by 8 bases. CDR3 sequence reads: CASSSIAGGPHEQFF. Written as DNA, the CDR3 is TGTGCCAGCAGCTCCATAGCGGGAGGGCCCCATGAGCAGTTCTTC.

This clone has a single count. The rearrangement links TRBV19 to TRBJ1-5; D is unclear. The length of the CDR3 is 14 residues. The V gene's germline CDR1 is LNHDA and CDR2 SQIVND (reference sequence). V lost 7 bases to trimming and J lost 3 bases, with 13 bases between them. CDR3 sequence reads: CASMEFRDNQPQHF. In nucleotides, the CDR3 is TGTGCCAGTATGGAGTTCCGGGACAATCAGCCCCAGCATTTT.

The chain recombines TRBV6-4 with TRBJ2-1; 7 positions match TRBD2. Germline V gene sequence: CDR1 MRHNA, CDR2 SNTAGT. V lost 6 bases to trimming and J lost 0 bases; unmatched junction nucleotides: 11. The CDR3 length is 17 residues. CDR3 in amino acids: CASSPNPGGSSYNEQFF. CDR3 sequence (DNA): TGTGCCAGCAGCCCAAACCCCGGCGGGAGCTCCTACAATGAGCAGTTCTTC.

This chain links TRBV19 with TRBJ2-6, with 9 bases fitting TRBD1. The CDR3 spans 17 residues. Germline CDR1 is LNHDA and CDR2 is SQIVND (reference sequence). J gave up 0 bases and V 8 bases, and 8 bases lay outside the gene matches. CDR3 bases: TGTGCCAGTTGTTTGGGACAGGGTTTCTCTGGGGCCAACGTCCTGACTTTC. The encoded protein is CASCLGQGFSGANVLTF.

To note about this clone: Other DNA sequences within the sample encode an identical CDR3. This chain links TRBV6-1 with TRBJ2-1; 9 nucleotides line up with TRBD2. The ends lost 3 bases at V and 1 base at J; junction bases unmatched: 1. Germline V gene lookup returns CDR1 MNHNS and CDR2 SASEGT. CDR3 length: 15 amino acids. The CDR3 reads CASSDLAGSYNEQFF. The CDR3 coding sequence is TGTGCCAGCAGTGACCTAGCGGGGTCCTACAATGAGCAGTTCTTC.

The chain employs TRBV27 and TRBJ2-2; TRBD1 matches 7 bases. Per the germline V gene, CDR1 is MNHEY and CDR2 is SMNVEV (reference sequence). This CDR3 region has 15 residues. V trimming: 5 bases; J trimming: 4 bases; junction bases outside the gene matches: 7. As DNA, the CDR3 is TGTGCCAGCAGTGCCTGGGACAGCCCCACCGGGGAGCTGTTTTTT. This gives the protein CASSAWDSPTGELFF.

This clone came up a few times. The V and J genes are TRBV7-9 and TRBJ2-2, with D tentatively TRBD2 (6 bases). This CDR3 is 15 amino acids long. V was cut by 2 bases and J by 8 bases, with 15 bases left in between. The V gene's germline CDR1 is SEHNR and CDR2 FQNEAQ (reference sequence). The CDR3 nucleotides read TGTGCCAGCAGCTTAAAGCGGGCCGCTTTTGGGGAGCTGTTTTTT. Protein: CASSLKRAAFGELFF.

This sequence joins TRBV7-2 and TRBJ1-2; D unresolved. The CDR3 runs to 14 residues. The V gene's germline CDR1 is SGHTA and CDR2 FQGNSA. With 6 bases removed from V and 2 bases from J, the gap between germline ends came to 13 bases. This CDR3 is CASRLAGFNYGYTF. For the CDR3, the DNA is TGTGCCAGCAGGCTCGCCGGGTTCAACTATGGCTACACCTTC.

The V and J genes are TRBV29-1 and TRBJ2-1, with 9 nucleotides matching TRBD1. V shed 6 bases and J 4 bases; nucleotides not matched to a gene: 4. CDR3 size: 13 residues. Germline CDR1 SQVTM, CDR2 ANQGSEA. The CDR3 here is CSVRTGEYNEQFF. The CDR3 region has the DNA TGCAGCGTACGGACAGGGGAATACAATGAGCAGTTCTTC.

The V call is TRBV19, the J call TRBJ1-1; D is possibly TRBD1 (6 bases). Trimming cost V 7 bases and J 2 bases, with 17 bases left between them. Germline assignment: CDR1 LNHDA and CDR2 SQIVND (reference sequence). The CDR3 runs 15 residues. CDR3 sequence reads: CASTFLDRINTEAFF. DNA of the CDR3: TGTGCCAGTACCTTCTTAGACAGGATCAACACTGAAGCTTTCTTT.

The rearrangement links TRBV4-3 to TRBJ2-3; 9 nucleotides line up with TRBD2. The germline V gene has CDR1 LGHNA and CDR2 YSLEER. J gave up 6 bases and V 4 bases, and 17 bases lay outside the gene matches. This CDR3 spans 18 amino acids. Here the CDR3 DNA reads TGCGCCAGCAGCCCCGAGGTGGTAGCGGGGGCGCGGGCGGATACGCAGTATTTT. Amino acids: CASSPEVVAGARADTQYF.

The rearrangement links TRBV18 to TRBJ2-3, with TRBD2 identical over 8 bases. CDR1 is KGHSH, CDR2 LQKENI, per germline. Trimming at V came to 3 bases and at J to 2 bases, leaving 1 base not matched to a gene. This CDR3 spans 14 amino acids. The CDR3 here is CASSPTSATDTQYF. The DNA of the CDR3 is TGTGCCAGCTCACCGACTAGCGCCACAGATACGCAGTATTTT.

This sequence joins TRBV2 and TRBJ1-1, with 7 positions matching TRBD1. The trim removed 6 bases at V and 0 bases at J, leaving 10 bases unmatched. In germline, CDR1 is SNHLY, CDR2 FYNNEI. The CDR3 spans 16 residues. In DNA, the CDR3 is TGTGCCAGCAGGTCAATAGTCACAGGGGTGAACACTGAAGCTTTCTTT. It translates to CASRSIVTGVNTEAFF. Full variable domain (remainder filled in from reference TRBV2 and TRBJ1-1): EPEVTQTPSHQVTQMGQEVILRCVPISNHLYFYWYRQILGQKVEFLVSFYNNEISEKSEIFDDQFSVERPDGSNFTLKIRSTKLEDSAMYFCASRSIVTGVNTEAFFGQGTRLTVV.

The chain has TRBV4-2 and TRBJ1-1; TRBD1 aligns across 9 bases. The trim removed 0 bases at V and 3 bases at J, leaving 14 bases unmatched. The CDR3 totals 19 residues. Germline lookup yields CDR1 LGHNA and CDR2 YNFKEQ. In DNA form, the CDR3 reads TGTGCCAGCAGCCAAGAGATCCCCCGGGACAGGGAGAGGGACACTGAAGCTTTCTTT. It is translated as CASSQEIPRDRERDTEAFF.

V and J are TRBV6-1 and TRBJ1-3; TRBD1 matches at 8 bases. Germline-derived CDR1 and CDR2 are MNHNS and SASEGT. After removal of 5 bases from V and 2 bases from J, the junction contained 2 bases not matched to a gene. The CDR3 spans 14 residues. The CDR3 loop reads CASSLGQAGNTIYF. The CDR3, as DNA: TGTGCCAGCAGTCTGGGACAGGCTGGAAACACCATATATTTT.

In its sample, this clone was seen a few times. The genes are TRBV6-5 and TRBJ1-6, with D possibly being TRBD1 (6 bases). This CDR3 spans 13 amino acids. From germline, CDR1 is MNHEY and CDR2 SVGAGI. V lost 2 bases and J 15 bases, leaving 14 bases between the germline ends. CDR3 amino acids: CASSYPSRGDLHF. DNA of the CDR3: TGTGCCAGCAGTTACCCCTCCAGGGGAGACCTCCACTTT.

V usage is TRBV7-6 and J usage is TRBJ2-5; TRBD2 aligns across 11 bases. The length of the CDR3 is 16 residues. Germline CDR1 and CDR2: SGHVS and FNYEAQ. V was clipped by 1 base and J by 3 bases; unmatched bases: 4. As DNA, the CDR3 is TGTGCCAGCAGCTTAGGCCGACTAGCGGGAAAAGAGACCCAGTACTTC. Translated: CASSLGRLAGKETQYF.